The sample holds many counts of the clone carrying this TCR beta chain. Investigators prepared the TCR beta libraries by applying iRepertoire HTBI primers and Arm-PCR of CDR3 regions. TCRdb reprocessed the multiplex PCR reads with MiXCR, giving one entry per CDR3 protein. The data show a few hundred thousand distinct CDR3 sequences, approximately 16% seen once. This entry is derived from a study of regulatory T cells in long-lasting Graves disease. Study-level information: Antithyroid drugs had been given to newly diagnosed Graves' patients for under 3 months.

Time point: newly diagnosed GD, antithyroid drugs for less than 3 months. Generation of the TCR library employed RNA extracted from PBMCs. In Xi'an, China, an endocrinology department was the source of patients. The CDR3 length is 14 residues. Germline-derived CDR1 and CDR2 are MDHEN and SYDVKM. Trimming at V came to 8 bases and at J to 5 bases, leaving 9 bases not matched to a gene. These data were also filed under a second study, of T cells in Graves' hyperthyroidism and ophthalmopathy. In that study: First-round RT-PCR of the TCR CDR3 relied on the HTBI primer set.

The source of this sequence is a woman younger than 35 with Graves disease. The J gene is TRBJ2-5, the V gene TRBV28, with 9 bases aligning to TRBD2. The sample was peripheral blood mononuclear cells (PBMCs), taken at new diagnosis, from a patient treated with antithyroid drugs. This CDR3 reads CASGRSGRWETQYF. CDR3 nucleotide sequence: TGTGCCAGCGGCCGGAGCGGGAGGTGGGAGACCCAGTACTTC. Using reference TRBV28 and TRBJ2-5 for the parts outside the CDR3, the full variable domain is DVKVTQSSRYLVKRTGEKVFLECVQDMDHENMFWYRQDPGLGLRLIYFSYDVKMKEKGDIPEGYSVSREKKERFSLILESASTNQTSMYLCASGRSGRWETQYFGPGTRLLVL.